A single sample gave rise to the 25 T cell receptor beta chains below, sequenced in a study of T cells in tuberculosis (dated by TCRdb to between 2017 and 2018). The time point label for this specimen denotes: new active TB diagnosis, blood taken before or within 7 days of starting treatment. Library construction relied on the immunoSEQ multiplex PCR assay. TCRdb took over this immuneACCESS table, retaining in-frame rearrangements with V and J assigned. Such tables are incomplete; in checked studies, under half of the missing clones stem from an unresolved V gene, and the remainder is unexplained. This sample is represented by under 50,000 clones; approximately 93% of them were singletons. The ten top clones hold about 4.7% of the sample. The sample here was PBMCs, taken at tuberculosis diagnosis. The receptors here all came from an adult with tuberculosis.

This chain connects TRBV5-5 to TRBJ1-2, with 10 bases lining up with TRBD1. Germline values: CDR1 SGHKS, CDR2 YYEKEE (reference sequence). This CDR3 has 14 amino acids. V trimming: 5 bases; J trimming: 6 bases; junction bases outside the gene matches: 7. CDR3 amino acids: CASRETGTGDGYTF. The CDR3 DNA follows: TGTGCCAGCAGAGAGACCGGGACAGGGGATGGCTACACCTTC. The variable domain in full, completed from reference TRBV5-5 and TRBJ1-2, reads DAGVTQSPTHLIKTRGQQVTLRCSPISGHKSVSWYQQVLGQGPQFIFQYYEKEERGRGNFPDRFSARQFPNYSSELNVNALLLGDSALYLCASRETGTGDGYTFGSGTRLTVV.

The chain uses TRBV9 and TRBJ1-3; 8 bases agree with TRBD1. Trimming cost V 6 bases and J 3 bases; bases outside gene matches: 11. The CDR3 length is 16 residues. Germline loops: CDR1 SGDLS, CDR2 YYNGEE. This CDR3 is CASTQTRTGFGNTIYF. The CDR3 DNA reads TGTGCCAGCACCCAAACACGGACAGGGTTTGGAAACACCATATATTTT.

This chain uses TRBV11-2 with TRBJ2-5; 11 bases match TRBD1. The germline V gene has CDR1 SGHAT and CDR2 FQNNGV. With V trimmed by 5 bases and J by 5 bases, 7 bases remained unmatched. The length of the CDR3 is 15 residues. CDR3 sequence reads: CASSLGQGAAETQYF. The CDR3 DNA follows: TGTGCCAGCAGCCTCGGACAGGGGGCAGCGGAGACCCAGTACTTC. Using reference TRBV11-2 and TRBJ2-5 for the parts outside the CDR3, the full variable domain is EAGVAQSPRYKIIEKRQSVAFWCNPISGHATLYWYQQILGQGPKLLIQFQNNGVVDDSQLPKDRFSAERLKGVDSTLKIQPAKLEDSAVYLCASSLGQGAAETQYFGPGTRLLVL.

The V call is TRBV27, the J call TRBJ1-2, with 8 nucleotides matching TRBD1. The CDR3 consists of 15 residues. V lost 4 bases and J lost 8; bases outside the gene matches: 12. CDR1 is MNHEY and CDR2 is SMNVEV in the germline V gene (reference sequence). In DNA, the CDR3 is TGTGCCAGCAGTTCCCGGAGGACAGGGTCGGTGGGCTACACCTTC. This translates into CASSSRRTGSVGYTF.

The chain recombines TRBV29-1 with TRBJ1-2; a weak D match, TRBD1 (5 bases). The germline V gene has CDR1 SQVTM and CDR2 ANQGSEA. This CDR3 is built from 14 residues. Trimming pared 8 bases from V and 8 bases from J, leaving 24 bases between. The CDR3 DNA reads TGCAGCATGGCGGTGGAGGGGAGCGGGTACGGCTACACCTTC. It yields the protein CSMAVEGSGYGYTF. Drawing the rest from reference TRBV29-1 and TRBJ1-2, the complete variable domain is SAVISQKPSRDICQRGTSLTIQCQVDSQVTMMFWYRQQPGQSLTLIATANQGSEATYESGFVIDKFPISRPNLTFSTLTVSNMSPEDSSIYLCSMAVEGSGYGYTFGSGTRLTVV.

V usage is TRBV6-1 and J usage is TRBJ2-7, with D tentatively TRBD2 (6 bases). Germline V gene lookup returns CDR1 MNHNS and CDR2 SASEGT. V shed 8 bases and J shed 6 bases, with 17 bases lying between them. The length of the CDR3 is 13 residues. Here the CDR3 DNA reads TGTGCCAGCGTGACGAGTATTAGCGGCGAGCAGTACTTC. Protein product: CASVTSISGEQYF.

The genes are TRBV6-5 and TRBJ1-5; weak D call: TRBD1 (5 bases). Trimming cost V 6 bases and J 0 bases, with 9 bases left between them. This CDR3 has 14 amino acids. Per the germline V gene, CDR1 is MNHEY and CDR2 is SVGAGI. The CDR3 loop is CASSRDFSNQPQHF. In nucleotides, the CDR3 is TGTGCCAGCAGCCGGGACTTTAGCAATCAGCCCCAGCATTTT.

The chain has TRBV7-2 and TRBJ1-1; possibly TRBD1 for D (6 bases). Trimming left V 1 base short and J 14 bases short, with 17 bases between. Looked up from germline, CDR1 is SGHTA and CDR2 is FQGNSA. This CDR3 comprises 13 residues. Written as DNA, the CDR3 is TGTGCCAGCAGCTTAGGGGGGCGGGTGGACGTATTCTTT. Amino acid sequence: CASSLGGRVDVFF.

The chain employs TRBV5-4 and TRBJ2-6; no clear D gene. Germline V gives CDR1 SGHNT, CDR2 YYREEE (reference sequence). The CDR3 has 14 amino acids. Trimming shortened V by 2 bases and J by 4 bases, and 7 bases separated the two germline ends. The CDR3 coding sequence is TGTGCCAGCAGCTTTTCTCTCGGGGCCAACGTCCTGACTTTC. Translated: CASSFSLGANVLTF.

This chain uses TRBV28 with TRBJ1-1; D not resolved. The CDR3 is made up of 14 amino acids. Germline-derived CDR1 and CDR2 are MDHEN and SYDVKM. V was trimmed by 1 base and J by 0 bases, leaving 6 bases between them. As DNA, the CDR3 is TGTGCCAGCAGTTTATTAGCGGTGAACACTGAAGCTTTCTTT. Translated: CASSLLAVNTEAFF.

The chain is built from TRBV7-2 and TRBJ1-6, with D perhaps TRBD1 (6 bases). Germline V gene sequence: CDR1 SGHTA, CDR2 FQGNSA. The CDR3 totals 15 residues. With 7 bases removed from V and 8 bases from J, the gap between germline ends came to 18 bases. Written as DNA, the CDR3 is TGTGCCAGCACCCTTGCCTCAACAGGGTATTCACCCCTCCACTTT. Encoded protein: CASTLASTGYSPLHF.

V gene TRBV29-1 combines with J gene TRBJ1-2, with D possibly being TRBD1 (5 bases). Trimming cost V 7 bases and J 8 bases, with 14 bases left between them. In germline, CDR1 is SQVTM, CDR2 ANQGSEA. The CDR3 consists of 11 residues. CDR3 loop: CSATGTLGYTF. CDR3 sequence (DNA): TGCAGCGCGACCGGGACTCTAGGCTACACCTTC.

The chain has TRBV4-1 and TRBJ2-7; D remains unclear. Germline CDR1 reads MGHRA; CDR2 reads YSYEKL. V lost 3 bases and J 3 bases, leaving 12 bases between the germline ends. The CDR3 runs 14 residues. The CDR3 nucleotides read TGCGCCAGCAGCCATCTATCTACGGGCTACGAGCAGTACTTC. Encoded protein: CASSHLSTGYEQYF.

J is TRBJ1-2 and V is TRBV21-1; no check of the table's D call, TRBD1, against the DNA was made. TRBV21-1 is a listed pseudogene. The CDR3 covers 14 residues. The CDR3 is CASRDPGQAGGYTF. The CDR3 nucleotides read TGTGCCAGCAGGGACCCGGGACAGGCGGGAGGCTACACCTTC.

Points on this clone: The same CDR3 also results from other DNA sequences found in this sample. The CDR3: CASSPSPGNYGYTF. The DNA of the CDR3 is TGCGCCAGCAGCCCCTCGCCCGGGAACTATGGCTACACCTTC. The chain joins TRBV5-1 to TRBJ1-2; D remains ambiguous. This CDR3 spans 14 amino acids. CDR1 is SGHRS, CDR2 YFSETQ, per germline. V was pared by 4 bases and J by 2 bases, with 12 bases between.

V gene TRBV6-1 combines with J gene TRBJ2-3; 8 bases are a match to TRBD2. The V segment lost 2 bases and the J segment 7 bases; nucleotides outside the gene matches: 11. The CDR3 is made up of 16 amino acids. CDR1 is MNHNS and CDR2 is SASEGT in the germline V gene. CDR3 protein: CASSEWTGGPGNTQYF. In nucleotides, the CDR3 is TGTGCCAGCAGTGAATGGACGGGGGGGCCCGGTAATACGCAGTATTTT.

V and J are TRBV6-5 and TRBJ1-2, with TRBD1 as a possible D gene (6 bases). V gave up 10 bases and J gave up 2 bases, with 14 bases separating them. The CDR3 contains 13 residues. The germline gives CDR1 MNHEY, CDR2 SVGAGI. CDR3 sequence (DNA): TGTGCCACCTCGGACAGCCTCAACTATGGCTACACCTTC. Residues: CATSDSLNYGYTF.

This chain uses TRBV19 with TRBJ1-5; no clear D. The germline gives CDR1 LNHDA, CDR2 SQIVND (reference sequence). Trimming removed 5 bases at V and 0 bases at J, with 17 bases between. The CDR3 spans 17 residues. In DNA form, the CDR3 reads TGTGCCAGTAGTGCACTAGCCGGACCGGCTAGCAATCAGCCCCAGCATTTT. It specifies CASSALAGPASNQPQHF.

The chain combines TRBV9 with TRBJ1-1, with TRBD1 identical over 8 bases. Germline V CDR1 and CDR2: SGDLS, YYNGEE. The CDR3 has 16 amino acids. Trimming took 4 bases from V and 1 from J; bases not matched to a gene: 9. CDR3 amino acids: CASSPQGARTNTEAFF. DNA for the CDR3: TGTGCCAGCAGCCCCCAGGGGGCAAGGACGAACACTGAAGCTTTCTTT. Full variable domain (rest looked up from reference TRBV9 and TRBJ1-1): DSGVTQTPKHLITATGQRVTLRCSPRSGDLSVYWYQQSLDQGLQFLIQYYNGEERAKGNILERFSAQQFPDLHSELNLSSLELGDSALYFCASSPQGARTNTEAFFGQGTRLTVV.

The chain employs TRBV10-3 and TRBJ2-2; possible D gene TRBD1, 6 bases. The germline V gene has CDR1 ENHRY and CDR2 SYGVKD. The CDR3 loop spans 16 amino acids. V lost 7 bases to trimming and J lost 1 base, with 16 bases between them. The CDR3 region has the DNA TGTGCCATCAAGGGGGACCCTTGGGGGAACACCGGGGAGCTGTTTTTT. Its protein is CAIKGDPWGNTGELFF.

The chain is built from TRBV6-5 and TRBJ2-5; 7 bases are a match to TRBD1. The V gene end was trimmed by 5 bases and the J gene end by 5 bases; junction bases not matched to a gene: 8. Germline V gene sequence: CDR1 MNHEY, CDR2 SVGAGI. This CDR3 has 14 amino acids. CDR3 bases: TGTGCCAGCAGTGGCACAGGGGCCGGGGAGACCCAGTACTTC. Translating it yields CASSGTGAGETQYF.

This clone showed up just a few times. The gene calls are TRBV7-6 and TRBJ1-4; perhaps TRBD1 as D (5 bases). The CDR3 sequence is 15 residues long. Germline V lookup: CDR1 SGHVS, CDR2 FNYEAQ. V lost 1 base to trimming and J lost 7 bases, with 13 bases between them. The CDR3 DNA reads TGTGCCAGCAGCTTAGACACGGGGGTGCGTGAAAAACTGTTTTTT. Amino acid sequence: CASSLDTGVREKLFF. Together with reference TRBV7-6 and TRBJ1-4, the CDR3 gives the full variable domain: GAGVSQSPRYKVTKRGQDVALRCDPISGHVSLYWYRQALGQGPEFLTYFNYEAQQDKSGLPNDRFSAERPEGSISTLTIQRTEQRDSAMYRCASSLDTGVREKLFFGSGTQLSVL.

The J gene is TRBJ2-5, the V gene TRBV5-8; TRBD1 aligns across 7 bases. V trimming: 4 bases; J trimming: 7 bases; junction bases outside the gene matches: 10. CDR3 length: 14 residues. The germline V gene has CDR1 SGHTS and CDR2 YDEGEE. In DNA form, the CDR3 reads TGTGCCAGCAGCGATCGACAGGGCTTAGGGACCCAGTACTTC. It is translated as CASSDRQGLGTQYF.

The rearrangement uses TRBV27 and TRBJ1-1; 7 positions match TRBD1. Per germline, CDR1 MNHEY and CDR2 SMNVEV (reference sequence). The CDR3 contains 14 residues. The V gene end was trimmed by 5 bases and the J gene end by 4 bases; junction bases not matched to a gene: 7. The CDR3 DNA sequence: TGTGCCAGCAGTATCGACAGGGTCGGCACTGAAGCTTTCTTT. It is translated as CASSIDRVGTEAFF.

J is TRBJ2-7 and V is TRBV28, with unresolved D. The CDR3 is made up of 13 amino acids. Trimming removed 3 bases from V and 4 bases from J, with 10 bases in between. Germline assignment: CDR1 MDHEN and CDR2 SYDVKM. Here the CDR3 DNA reads TGTGCCAGCAGTTTCCTTACAAATTACGAGCAGTACTTC. This sequence encodes CASSFLTNYEQYF.